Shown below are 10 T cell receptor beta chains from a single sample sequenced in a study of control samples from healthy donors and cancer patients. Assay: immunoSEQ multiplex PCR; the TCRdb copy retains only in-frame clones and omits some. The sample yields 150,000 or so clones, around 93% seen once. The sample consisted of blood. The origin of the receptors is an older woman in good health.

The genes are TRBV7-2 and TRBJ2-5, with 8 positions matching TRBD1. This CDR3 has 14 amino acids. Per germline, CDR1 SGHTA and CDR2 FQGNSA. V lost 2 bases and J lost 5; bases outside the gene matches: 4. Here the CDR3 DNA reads TGTGCCAGCAGCTTACAGGGGGCAGGGGAGACCCAGTACTTC. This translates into CASSLQGAGETQYF.

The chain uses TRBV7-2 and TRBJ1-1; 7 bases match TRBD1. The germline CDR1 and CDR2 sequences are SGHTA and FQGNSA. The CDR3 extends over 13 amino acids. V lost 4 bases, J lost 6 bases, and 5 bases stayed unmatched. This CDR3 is CASSSYGTAEAFF. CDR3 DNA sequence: TGTGCCAGCAGCTCATACGGGACAGCTGAAGCTTTCTTT.

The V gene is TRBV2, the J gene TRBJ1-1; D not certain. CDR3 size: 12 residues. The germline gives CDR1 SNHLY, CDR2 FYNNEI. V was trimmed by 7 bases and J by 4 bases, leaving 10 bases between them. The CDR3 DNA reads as TGTGCCAGCATGGGAGACCGCACTGAAGCTTTCTTT. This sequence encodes CASMGDRTEAFF.

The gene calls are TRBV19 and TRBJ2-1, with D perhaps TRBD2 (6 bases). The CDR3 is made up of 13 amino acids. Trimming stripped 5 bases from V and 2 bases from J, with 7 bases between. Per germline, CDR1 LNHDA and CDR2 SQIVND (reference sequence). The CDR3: CASSGGTYNEQFF. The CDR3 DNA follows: TGTGCCAGTAGTGGGGGGACCTACAATGAGCAGTTCTTC.

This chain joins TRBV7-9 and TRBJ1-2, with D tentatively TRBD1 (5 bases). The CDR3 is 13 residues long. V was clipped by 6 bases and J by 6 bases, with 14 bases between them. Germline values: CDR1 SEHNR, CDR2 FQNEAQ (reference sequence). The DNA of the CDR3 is TGTGCCAGCAGACTGACCGGGGGAAATGGCTACACCTTC. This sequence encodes CASRLTGGNGYTF. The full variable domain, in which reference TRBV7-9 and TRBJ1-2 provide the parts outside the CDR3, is DTGVSQNPRHKITKRGQNVTFRCDPISEHNRLYWYRQTLGQGPEFLTYFQNEAQLEKSRLLSDRFSAERPKGSFSTLEIQRTEQGDSAMYLCASRLTGGNGYTFGSGTRLTVV.

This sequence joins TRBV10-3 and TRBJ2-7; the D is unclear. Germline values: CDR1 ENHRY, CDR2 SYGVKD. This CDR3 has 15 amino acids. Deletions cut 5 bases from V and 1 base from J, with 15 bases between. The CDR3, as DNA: TGTGCCATCAGTAGTTATTCTGGGTCTTCCTACGAGCAGTACTTC. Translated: CAISSYSGSSYEQYF.

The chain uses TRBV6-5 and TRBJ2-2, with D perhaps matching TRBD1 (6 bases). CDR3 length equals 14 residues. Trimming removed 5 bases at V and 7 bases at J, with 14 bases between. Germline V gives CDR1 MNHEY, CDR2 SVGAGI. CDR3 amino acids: CASSNQGSGGELFF. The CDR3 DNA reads TGTGCCAGCAGTAATCAGGGGTCCGGCGGGGAGCTGTTTTTT.

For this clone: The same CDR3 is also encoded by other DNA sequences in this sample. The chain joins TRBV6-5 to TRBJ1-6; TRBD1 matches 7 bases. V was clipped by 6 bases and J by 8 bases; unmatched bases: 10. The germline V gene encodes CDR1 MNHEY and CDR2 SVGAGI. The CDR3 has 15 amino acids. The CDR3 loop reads CASRVGDREYSPLHF. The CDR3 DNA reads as TGTGCCAGCAGAGTAGGAGACAGGGAATATTCACCCCTCCACTTT.

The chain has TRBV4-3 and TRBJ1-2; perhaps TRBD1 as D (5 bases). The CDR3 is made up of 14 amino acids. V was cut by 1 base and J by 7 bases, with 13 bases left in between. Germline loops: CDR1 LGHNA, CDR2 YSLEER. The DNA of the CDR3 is TGCGCCAGCAGCCAAGGGTTGAGGGACTTTGGCTACACCTTC. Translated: CASSQGLRDFGYTF.

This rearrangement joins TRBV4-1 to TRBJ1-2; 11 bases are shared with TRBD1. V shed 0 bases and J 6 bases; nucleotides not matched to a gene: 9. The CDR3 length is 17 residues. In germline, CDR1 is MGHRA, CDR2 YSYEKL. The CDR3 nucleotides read TGCGCCAGCAGCCAAGAAGGGGATTGGACAGGGGGCCATGGCTACACCTTC. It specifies CASSQEGDWTGGHGYTF.